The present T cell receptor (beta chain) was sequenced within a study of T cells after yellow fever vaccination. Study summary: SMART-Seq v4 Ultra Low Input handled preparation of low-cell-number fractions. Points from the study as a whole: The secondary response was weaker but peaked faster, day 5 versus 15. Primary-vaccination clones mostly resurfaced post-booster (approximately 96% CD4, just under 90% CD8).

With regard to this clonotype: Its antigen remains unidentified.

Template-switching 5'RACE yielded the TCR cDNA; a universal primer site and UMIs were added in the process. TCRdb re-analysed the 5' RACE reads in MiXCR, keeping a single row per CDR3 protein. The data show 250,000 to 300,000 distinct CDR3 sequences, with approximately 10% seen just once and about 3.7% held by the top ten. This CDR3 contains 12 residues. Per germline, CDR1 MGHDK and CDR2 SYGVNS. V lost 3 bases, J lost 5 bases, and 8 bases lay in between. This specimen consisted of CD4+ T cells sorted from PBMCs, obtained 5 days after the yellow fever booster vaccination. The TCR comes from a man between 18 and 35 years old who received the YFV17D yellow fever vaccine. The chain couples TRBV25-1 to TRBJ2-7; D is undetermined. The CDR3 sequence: CASSDPPDEQYV. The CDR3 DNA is TGTGCCAGCAGTGACCCCCCCGACGAGCAGTACGTC.